These T cell receptor beta chains were read from a single sample in a study of blood T cell repertoires in COVID-19. Method: immunoSEQ multiplex PCR; TCRdb's copy keeps in-frame clones and lacks some. This table holds about 230,000 clones, roughly 84% found once. Input material: peripheral blood. The receptors were gathered from a woman aged 80 or over with active or convalescent COVID-19. Each CDR3 is given with its conserved first and last residue. D genes are given only for firm matches. Size tells how often a clone was seen (once, few, many) or the class of an expanded clone, and some rows leave it out.

j_call	clone_size	d_call	v_call	cdr3_nt	cdr3_aa
TRBJ2-1	-	-	TRBV10-3	TGTGCCATCAGTGAGTCTAGGGGGGGTGAGCAGTTCTTC	CAISESRGGEQFF
TRBJ1-5	-	-	TRBV6-2/TRBV6-3	TGTGCCAGCAGTTACGATCTGGGAGGAAATCAGCCCCAGCATTTT	CASSYDLGGNQPQHF
TRBJ1-2	-	-	TRBV28	TGTGCCAGCAGTCCATTACAAAGAAACTATGGCTACACCTTC	CASSPLQRNYGYTF
TRBJ2-3	once	-	TRBV18	TGTGCCAGCTCACCATCCATCACAGATACGCAGTATTTT	CASSPSITDTQYF
TRBJ1-2	-	TRBD1	TRBV5-1	TGCGCCAGCAGCTTGGCGTCAGGGGGTAAAAACTATGGCTACACCTTC	CASSLASGGKNYGYTF
TRBJ1-2	-	TRBD1	TRBV29-1	TGCAGCGTTGGGGACAGAACCCCCTATGGCTACACCTTC	CSVGDRTPYGYTF
TRBJ2-1	-	-	TRBV5-6	TGTGCCAGCAGCCCCGGGGTCTACAATGAGCAGTTCTTC	CASSPGVYNEQFF
TRBJ1-3	-	-	TRBV5-5	TGTGCCAGCAGCTCCAGGGATTCCGGAAACACCATATATTTT	CASSSRDSGNTIYF
TRBJ2-5	-	-	TRBV12-3/TRBV12-4	TGTGCCAGCAATCGCGGCAGGGGAGAGACCCAGTACTTC	CASNRGRGETQYF
TRBJ2-7	-	TRBD1	TRBV4-1	TGCGCCAGCAGCCAAGATGGGGACAGGGGATTACACGAGCAGTACTTC	CASSQDGDRGLHEQYF
TRBJ1-4	-	-	TRBV5-1	TGCGCCAGCAGACGAGGCGGGAGCGAAAATGAAAAACTGTTTTTT	CASRRGGSENEKLFF
TRBJ2-1	-	TRBD2	TRBV4-3	TGCGCCAGCAGCCAATGGTTGGGACTAGCGCACTACCACAATGAGCAGTTCTTC	CASSQWLGLAHYHNEQFF
TRBJ2-3	-	-	TRBV14	TGTGCCAGCAGCCAAGTAGGCGGGACCGGTTCGCAGTATTTT	CASSQVGGTGSQYF
TRBJ1-2	few	-	TRBV29-1	TGCAGCGTGATACCTTCGAGCCCTAACTATGGCTACACCTTC	CSVIPSSPNYGYTF
TRBJ2-5	-	TRBD2	TRBV19	TGTGCCAGTAGTATAACTAGCGGGGGTGGTCGTCGGGAGACCCAGTACTTC	CASSITSGGGRRETQYF
TRBJ2-7	-	TRBD2	TRBV19	TGTGCCAGTAGTATAACTAGCGGGAACTACGAGCAGTACTTC	CASSITSGNYEQYF
TRBJ2-7	-	TRBD2	TRBV6-5	TGTGCCAGCAGTTTAAGCGGGGGGGCCTACGAGCAGTACTTC	CASSLSGGAYEQYF
TRBJ1-4	-	-	TRBV5-1	TGCGCCAGCAGCCAGGCTACCGGGAGCTCCAGGGAACTGTTTTTT	CASSQATGSSRELFF